Listed below are T cell receptor beta chains from one sample, sequenced in a study of cytomegalovirus exposure and HLA in healthy donors. TCRdb keeps only in-frame clones here, not all; method: immunoSEQ multiplex PCR. This sample has 150,000 or so clones; 82% occur once, and the top ten carry 1.5% to 2.5%. The specimen was PBMCs. These receptors all come from a woman between 40 and 55 years old in good health and CMV-seronegative. Both conserved end residues are part of each CDR3. The D gene is left open where the match is weak. Rows may omit the clone size; those that give it use once, few, many or a size class.

d_call clone_size j_call v_call cdr3_nt cdr3_aa
TRBD1 . TRBJ1-1 TRBV28 TGTGCCAGCAGATATATCTTTGGACAGGGCGACACTGAAGCTTTCTTT CASRYIFGQGDTEAFF
TRBD1 . TRBJ1-1 TRBV4-2 TGTGCCAGCAGCCAAGGTGGGACAGATCATGGAGGGGCGAACACTGAAGCTTTCTTT CASSQGGTDHGGANTEAFF
. . TRBJ1-3 TRBV28 . CASLDSYFETPYILESRNTIYF
TRBD1 . TRBJ2-7 TRBV6-5 TGTGCCAGCAGTTACCGCACGGGACAGTTATACGAGCAGTACTTC CASSYRTGQLYEQYF
TRBD1 . TRBJ1-2 TRBV6-1 TGTGCCAGCCCTACCCCGGGACAGGGGTTTGGCTACACCTTC CASPTPGQGFGYTF
TRBD1 . TRBJ1-4 TRBV4-3 TGCGCCAGCAGCTCCAGGGGGCACGGTGAAAAACTGTTTTTT CASSSRGHGEKLFF
. . TRBJ2-1 TRBV25-1 TGTGCCAGCAGCTTCGTAGCGCTTACTCATGAGCAGTTCTTC CASSFVALTHEQFF
TRBD1 . TRBJ2-5 TRBV7-8 TGTGCCAGCTCACTTCAAGGGACAGCAGAGACCCAGTACTTC CASSLQGTAETQYF
TRBD2 . TRBJ2-1 TRBV7-3 TGTGCCAGCAGCTACTCCGGGACTAGCGGATACAATGAGCAGCTCTTC CASSYSGTSGYNEQLF
TRBD1 few TRBJ1-1 TRBV6-5 TGTGCCAGCAGTAGGGGGCAGGGGAATCAAGCTTTCTTT CASSRGQGNQAFF
TRBD1 . TRBJ1-2 TRBV11-1 TGTGCCAGCAGCCGCCCGACAGGGGCCTTTGTTGAAGGCTACACCTTC CASSRPTGAFVEGYTF
TRBD2 . TRBJ2-3 TRBV7-6 TGTGCCAGCAGCTTAGGTGCGGGAGGGCCTGGGGCAGATACGCAGTATTTT CASSLGAGGPGADTQYF
TRBD1 few TRBJ1-2 TRBV9 TGTGCCAGCAGCGTAGGACAGGGAGAGTCTAGCTACACCTTC CASSVGQGESSYTF
. . TRBJ1-1 TRBV19 TGTGCCAGTAGTACCCGGGGATACGCGGAAGCTTTCTTT CASSTRGYAEAFF
. few TRBJ2-2 TRBV27 TGTGCCAGCAGTTTAAATAACTTGGTCGGGGAGCTGTTTTTT CASSLNNLVGELFF
TRBD1 . TRBJ1-2 TRBV28 TGTGCCAGCAGCAGGACCAGGGGGGCCGGAGCTAACTATGGCTACACCTTC CASSRTRGAGANYGYTF
TRBD2 . TRBJ2-7 TRBV2 TGTGCCAGCAGACTAGCGGGAGTTGGAGAGCAGTACTTC CASRLAGVGEQYF
TRBD2 . TRBJ2-1 TRBV19 TGTGCCAGTAGTGTAGGGGTGACTAGCGGCCTATACAATGAGCAGTTCTTC CASSVGVTSGLYNEQFF
TRBD2 . TRBJ2-7 TRBV27 TGTGCCAGCAGTTTTCGGACTAGCGGGCGAACCTACGAGCAGTACTTC CASSFRTSGRTYEQYF
. . TRBJ2-7 TRBV28 TGTGCCAGCAGTTTCCAGGGGGGAACCTACGAGCAGTACTTC CASSFQGGTYEQYF
. few TRBJ2-7 TRBV4-1 TGCGCCAGCAGCCAAGTCCAGAGCGGCTATAACTACGAGCAGTACTTC CASSQVQSGYNYEQYF
. . TRBJ1-5 TRBV4-3 TGCGCCAGCAGCCAAGATAGATATAGCAATCAGCCCCAGCATTTT CASSQDRYSNQPQHF
. . TRBJ1-2 TRBV9 TGTGCCAGCAGCGTAGGTAAAGGGGTGAACTATGGCTACACCTTC CASSVGKGVNYGYTF
TRBD2 . TRBJ2-1 TRBV4-2 TGTGCCAGCAGCCAAGATTCGGGACTAGTTACTGATGAGCAGTTCTTC CASSQDSGLVTDEQFF
TRBD1 . TRBJ1-1 TRBV2 TGTGCCAGCACCTCTTTTGGGACAGGGGGCACTGAAGCTTTCTTT CASTSFGTGGTEAFF
. . TRBJ2-7 TRBV19 TGTGCCAGTAGTATCCGACAGTCCTACGAGCAGTACTTC CASSIRQSYEQYF
TRBD1 . TRBJ2-7 TRBV7-2 TGTGCCAGCAGCGGGACAGGGGTTTACTACGAGCAGTACTTC CASSGTGVYYEQYF
TRBD2 few TRBJ2-1 TRBV19 TGTGCCAGTAGTATATTAGGACTAGCGGGAAATGAGCAGTTCTTC CASSILGLAGNEQFF
. . TRBJ1-1 TRBV10-1 TGCGCCAGCAGTGAGTCGGGGGGGGGCACTGAAGCTTTCTTT CASSESGGGTEAFF
. . TRBJ2-1 TRBV7-6 TGTGCCAGCAGCTTACCGCAGGGGGCGACTAGCATCAATGAGCAGTTCTTC CASSLPQGATSINEQFF
. . TRBJ1-4 TRBV13 TGTGCCAGCAGCTTCTCCGGCGGTTCCAATGAAAAACTGTTTTTT CASSFSGGSNEKLFF
TRBD2 once TRBJ2-7 TRBV28 TGTGCCGGAAGGACTAGCGGGAGTGACGAGCAGTACTTC CAGRTSGSDEQYF
. . TRBJ1-1 TRBV7-9 TGTGCCAGCAGCCTACAAGCGGGCGCGAGGACTGAAGCTTTCTTT CASSLQAGARTEAFF
. . TRBJ1-1 TRBV7-8 TGTGCCAGCAGCTTACTGGGGGGAGACACTGAAGCTTTCTTT CASSLLGGDTEAFF
. . TRBJ2-1 TRBV18 TGTGCCAGCTCACCAGTCGGGGGGCAGGCCTACAATGAGCAGTTCTTC CASSPVGGQAYNEQFF
. . TRBJ2-7 TRBV6-5 TGTGCAGTTAAGGAGCCTCTCTCCTACGAGCAGTACTTC CAVKEPLSYEQYF
. . TRBJ2-1 TRBV19 TGTGCCAGTAGTATAGTCTTGACCAGGGTGGGGAATGAGCAGTTCTTC CASSIVLTRVGNEQFF
TRBD1 few TRBJ2-3 TRBV19 TGTGCCAGTAGTATGGACAGGGTCACAGATACGCAGTATTTT CASSMDRVTDTQYF
. . TRBJ1-5 TRBV7-8 TGTGCCAGCAGCCCATCGACAGGACGTTGGGTAGACGCCCTCAAGCATTTT CASSPSTGRWVDALKHF
. . TRBJ1-2 TRBV19 TGTGCCAGTAGCGAGACGGGGACTAACTATGGCTACACCTTC CASSETGTNYGYTF
TRBD2 . TRBJ2-3 TRBV25-1 TGTGCCAGCATGACTAGCGGGAGGAGGGCAGATACGCAGTATTTT CASMTSGRRADTQYF
. . TRBJ2-1 TRBV14 TGTGCCAGCAGCCAAGCCCGTCGCAATGAGCAGTTCTTC CASSQARRNEQFF
. . TRBJ2-1 TRBV19 TGTGCCAGTAGTGCGGGATGGATCAATGAGCAGTTCTTC CASSAGWINEQFF
. . TRBJ1-1 TRBV9 TGTGCCAGCAGCGTAGCTGCTATGAACACTGAAGCTTTCTTT CASSVAAMNTEAFF
. . TRBJ2-5 TRBV7-6 TGTGCCAGCAGCTTAGACGGGGAGACCCAGTACTTC CASSLDGETQYF